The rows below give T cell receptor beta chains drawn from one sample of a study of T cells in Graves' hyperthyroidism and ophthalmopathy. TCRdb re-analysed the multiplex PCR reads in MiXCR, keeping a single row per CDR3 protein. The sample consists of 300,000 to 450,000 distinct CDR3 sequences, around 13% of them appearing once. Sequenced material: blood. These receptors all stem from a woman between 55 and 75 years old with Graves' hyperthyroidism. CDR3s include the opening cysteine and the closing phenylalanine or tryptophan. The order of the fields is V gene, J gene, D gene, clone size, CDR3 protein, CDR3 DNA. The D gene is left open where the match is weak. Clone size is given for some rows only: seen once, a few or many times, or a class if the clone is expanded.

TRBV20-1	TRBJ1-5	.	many	CSASEGGSNQPQHF	TGCAGTGCTAGCGAGGGGGGTAGCAATCAGCCCCAGCATTTT
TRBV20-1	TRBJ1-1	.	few	CSANLRGVNTEAFF	TGCAGTGCTAACCTCCGGGGGGTTAACACTGAAGCTTTCTTT
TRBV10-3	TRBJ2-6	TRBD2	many	CAISAGAAGANVLTF	TGTGCCATCTCGGCGGGAGCGGCTGGGGCCAACGTCCTGACTTTC
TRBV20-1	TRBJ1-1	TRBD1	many	CSATTTGAIEAFF	TGCAGTGCGACCACGACAGGGGCGATTGAAGCTTTCTTT
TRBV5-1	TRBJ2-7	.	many	CASSLYSHSYEQYF	TGCGCCAGCAGCTTGTATTCCCATTCCTACGAGCAGTACTTC
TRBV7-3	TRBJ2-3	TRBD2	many	CASSVIGGRPTDTQYF	TGTGCCAGCAGCGTGATAGGCGGGAGGCCCACAGATACGCAGTATTTT
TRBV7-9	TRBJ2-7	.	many	CASSSKTNSYEQYF	TGTGCCAGCAGCTCAAAGACTAACTCCTACGAGCAGTACTTC
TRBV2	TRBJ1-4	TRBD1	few	CAMGQGNEKLFF	TGTGCCATGGGACAGGGAAATGAAAAACTGTTTTTT
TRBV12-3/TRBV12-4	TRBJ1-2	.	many	CASQGQNYGYTF	TGTGCCAGCCAGGGGCAGAACTATGGCTACACCTTC
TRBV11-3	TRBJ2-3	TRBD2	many	CASSRGTSGRPGADTQYF	TGTGCCAGCAGTCGAGGGACTAGCGGGAGACCCGGGGCAGATACGCAGTATTTT
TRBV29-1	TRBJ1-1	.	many	CSVFRELRGEAFF	TGCAGCGTTTTCCGGGAATTACGCGGTGAAGCTTTCTTT
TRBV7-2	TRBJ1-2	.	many	CASRGGRGRGSYGYTF	TGTGCCAGCAGGGGGGGTCGGGGCCGGGGCTCCTATGGCTACACCTTC
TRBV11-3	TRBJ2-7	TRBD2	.	CASSPRGGNYEQYF	TGTGCCAGCAGCCCTCGGGGGGGGAACTACGAGCAGTACTTC
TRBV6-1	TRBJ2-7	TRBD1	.	CASSNIRPDRGHEQYF	TGTGCCAGCAGCAACATTAGACCGGACAGGGGTCACGAGCAGTACTTC
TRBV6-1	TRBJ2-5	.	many	CASKARTGREETQYF	TGTGCCAGCAAAGCCCGAACAGGGCGAGAAGAGACCCAGTACTTC
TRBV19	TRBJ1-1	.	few	CASSIGHLNTEAFF	TGTGCCAGTAGTATCGGACATCTGAACACTGAAGCTTTCTTT
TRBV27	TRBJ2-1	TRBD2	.	CASSSGTSGYEQFF	TGTGCCAGCAGTTCGGGGACTAGCGGGTATGAGCAGTTCTTC
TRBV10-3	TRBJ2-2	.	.	CAISESWGRGMTGELFF	TGTGCCATCAGTGAGTCATGGGGCAGGGGAATGACCGGGGAGCTGTTTTTT
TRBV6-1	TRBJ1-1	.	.	CASRGTAGGDTEAFF	TGTGCCAGCAGGGGTACAGCGGGCGGGGACACTGAAGCTTTCTTT
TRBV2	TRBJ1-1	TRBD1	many	CASRPRQGAGTEAFF	TGTGCCAGCAGACCTAGACAGGGGGCTGGGACTGAAGCTTTCTTT
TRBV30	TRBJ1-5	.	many	CAYGQNSNQPQHF	TGTGCCTATGGACAGAATTCCAATCAGCCCCAGCATTTT
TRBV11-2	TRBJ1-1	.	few	CASTPPPLGQDEAFF	TGTGCCAGCACCCCACCTCCCCTGGGGCAGGATGAAGCTTTCTTT
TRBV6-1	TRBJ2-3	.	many	CASREGLFTDTQYF	TGTGCCAGCAGGGAAGGGCTCTTCACAGATACGCAGTATTTT
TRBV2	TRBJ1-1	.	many	CASSALVSGTEAFF	TGTGCCAGCAGTGCTTTGGTTTCGGGCACTGAAGCTTTCTTT
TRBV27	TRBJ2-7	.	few	CASTLEGMGYEQYF	TGTGCCAGCACTCTAGAGGGCATGGGCTACGAGCAGTACTTC
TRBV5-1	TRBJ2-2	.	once	CASNARGNTGELFF	TGCGCCAGCAATGCGAGGGGAAATACCGGGGAGCTGTTTTTT
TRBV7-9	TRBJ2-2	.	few	CASRPQGVGELFF	TGTGCCAGCAGGCCTCAGGGTGTCGGGGAGCTGTTTTTT
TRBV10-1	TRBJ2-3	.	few	CASSPLRGHTDTQYF	TGCGCCAGCAGTCCCCTTCGGGGGCACACAGATACGCAGTATTTT
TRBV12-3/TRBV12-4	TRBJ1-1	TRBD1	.	CASSIQGARGEAFF	TGTGCCAGCAGCATACAGGGGGCGCGCGGTGAAGCTTTCTTT
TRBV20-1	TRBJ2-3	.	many	CSAPMQGPDTQYF	TGCAGTGCTCCGATGCAGGGGCCAGATACGCAGTATTTT
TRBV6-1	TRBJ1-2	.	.	CASTGLANYGYTF	TGTGCCAGCACCGGCTTAGCTAACTATGGCTACACCTTC
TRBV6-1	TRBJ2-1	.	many	CASRGTGLSYNEQFF	TGTGCCAGCAGGGGGACCGGGCTCTCCTACAATGAGCAGTTCTTC
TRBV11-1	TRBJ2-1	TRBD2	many	CASSLPRGLAGRNEQFF	TGTGCCAGCAGCTTACCTAGGGGACTAGCGGGACGCAATGAGCAGTTCTTC
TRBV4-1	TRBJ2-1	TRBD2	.	CASSHVLAPEQFF	TGCGCCAGCAGCCATGTACTAGCGCCTGAGCAGTTCTTC
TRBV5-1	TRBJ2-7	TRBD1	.	CASSAQGAEDEQYF	TGCGCCAGCAGCGCACAGGGGGCCGAAGACGAGCAGTACTTC
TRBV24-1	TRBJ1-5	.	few	CATSELRNTGNNQPQHF	TGTGCCACCAGTGAGTTAAGGAATACAGGGAACAATCAGCCCCAGCATTTT
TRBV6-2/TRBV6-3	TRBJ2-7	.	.	CASSPLTATFEQYF	TGTGCCAGCAGTCCTTTGACAGCCACCTTTGAGCAGTACTTC
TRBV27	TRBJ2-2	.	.	CASSLGQPRGTGELFF	TGTGCCAGCAGTTTAGGGCAGCCTCGCGGCACCGGGGAGCTGTTTTTT
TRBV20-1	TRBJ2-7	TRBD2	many	CSAREPSLAGGPEQYF	TGCAGTGCTAGGGAGCCCTCGTTAGCGGGAGGGCCGGAGCAGTACTTC
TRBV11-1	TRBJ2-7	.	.	CASSLRRGGNEQYF	TGTGCCAGCAGCCTTCGGAGGGGCGGGAACGAGCAGTACTTC
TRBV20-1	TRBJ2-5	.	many	CSAQRVGGETQYF	TGCAGTGCCCAGCGAGTTGGAGGAGAGACCCAGTACTTC
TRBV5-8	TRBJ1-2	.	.	CASRPNYGYTF	TGTGCCAGCAGGCCCAACTATGGCTACACCTTC
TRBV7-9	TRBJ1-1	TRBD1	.	CASSLQGAMTEAFF	TGTGCCAGCAGCTTACAGGGGGCTATGACTGAAGCTTTCTTT